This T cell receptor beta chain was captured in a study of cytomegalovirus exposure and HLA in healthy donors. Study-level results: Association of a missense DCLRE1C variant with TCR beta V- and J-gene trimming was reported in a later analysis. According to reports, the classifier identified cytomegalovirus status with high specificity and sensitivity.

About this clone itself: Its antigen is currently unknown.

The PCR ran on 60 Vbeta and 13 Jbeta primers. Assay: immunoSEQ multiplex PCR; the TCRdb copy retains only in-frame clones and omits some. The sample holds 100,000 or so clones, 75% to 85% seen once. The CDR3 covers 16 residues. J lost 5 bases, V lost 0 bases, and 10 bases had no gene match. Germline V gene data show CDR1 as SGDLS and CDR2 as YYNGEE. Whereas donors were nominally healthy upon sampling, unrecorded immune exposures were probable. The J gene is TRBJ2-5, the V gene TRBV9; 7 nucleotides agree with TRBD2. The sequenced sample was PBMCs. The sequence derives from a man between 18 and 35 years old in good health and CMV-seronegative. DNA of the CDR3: TGTGCCAGCAGCGTAGGGGGGGGAGGCGGCGTGGAGACCCAGTACTTC. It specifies CASSVGGGGGVETQYF.